The clone carrying this T cell receptor beta chain was seen repeatedly, ten times or more. The sample originates from a study of low-dose radiotherapy and immunotherapy resistance in tumors. Study in general: Intravenous nivolumab 240 mg every two weeks plus ipilimumab 1 mg/kg every six weeks was given to patients. Every two weeks, the protocol called for intravenous cyclophosphamide at 200 mg/m2. It was given one day before each radiation and immunotherapy administration.

V dropped 4 bases and J dropped 6 bases, with 19 bases sitting between them. The length of the CDR3 is 15 residues. Germline V lookup: CDR1 LGHDT, CDR2 YNNKEL (reference sequence). Time point defined: after trial treatment. Treatment noted: LDRT plus nivolumab, ipilimumab, low-dose cyclophosphamide and aspirin (RACIN trial). Eligibility required advanced solid tumors lacking tumor-infiltrating lymphocytes. TRAV- and TRBV-specific primers primed first-strand cDNA, covering alpha and beta chains. Amplification of TCRs used a constant-region primer and V-primer adapter for about 20 PCR cycles. In vitro transcription was used to amplify the isolated mRNA. TCRdb redid the calling of the reads with MiXCR, one entry per CDR3 protein. This table has roughly 100,000 distinct CDR3 sequences, less than 25% appearing once.

This chain connects TRBV3-1 to TRBJ2-7, with a tentative D call TRBD2 (7 bases). The receptor was isolated from a male donor with prostate cancer. The sequenced sample was PBMCs, obtained after low-dose radiotherapy plus immunotherapy. For the CDR3, the DNA is TGTGCCAGCAGCCCCTTAGGGGGGGCCACCATCGAGCAGTACTTC. Translation gives CASSPLGGATIEQYF.